The 5 T cell receptor beta chains below come from one sample, sequenced in a study of human T cells and chemical hapten exposure. Time point in this sample: patch test 2, 6 weeks after DPC sensitization. Treatment in this sample: therapeutic diphenylcyclopropenone sensitization with weekly scalp DPC. TCRdb passed the RACE reads through MiXCR, listing each CDR3 protein once. The table has approximately 95,000 distinct CDR3 sequences, roughly 11% seen once. The sequences come from whole blood, collected in connection with sensitization to the hapten diphenylcyclopropenone (DPC). The receptors derive from a woman aged 40 to 50 with alopecia areata. Some clones in this sample may be carry-over from other donors' samples.

This clonotype was observed at least ten times. This chain joins TRBV6-6 and TRBJ1-1; D might be TRBD1 (6 bases). The V gene lost 8 bases and the J gene lost 7 bases, with 17 bases spanning the gap. Germline lookup yields CDR1 MNHNY and CDR2 SVGAGI (reference sequence). The CDR3 runs 13 residues. The CDR3 nucleotides are TGTGCCAGCGCCTCTCGGGGGCGGGATGAAGCTTTCTTT. It specifies CASASRGRDEAFF.

This clonotype was seen at least ten times. The rearrangement uses TRBV7-6 and TRBJ2-2, with a weak D call TRBD1 (5 bases). With 5 bases removed from V and 0 bases from J, the gap between germline ends came to 13 bases. CDR1 is SGHVS and CDR2 is FNYEAQ in the germline V gene. The CDR3 runs to 16 residues. The CDR3, as DNA: TGTGCCAGCAGCCCAAGACAGAGAACGAACACCGGGGAGCTGTTTTTT. It encodes CASSPRQRTNTGELFF. Based on the CDR3 plus reference TRBV7-6 and TRBJ2-2, the full variable domain is GAGVSQSPRYKVTKRGQDVALRCDPISGHVSLYWYRQALGQGPEFLTYFNYEAQQDKSGLPNDRFSAERPEGSISTLTIQRTEQRDSAMYRCASSPRQRTNTGELFFGEGSRLTVL.

This clonotype was seen only once. CDR3 region: CASSQDRERTNTGELFF. CDR3 sequence (DNA): TGCGCCAGCAGCCAAGATCGGGAACGGACGAACACCGGGGAGCTGTTTTTT. The gene calls are TRBV4-3 and TRBJ2-2, with D perhaps TRBD2 (5 bases). Trimming removed 0 bases at V and 0 bases at J, with 11 bases between. CDR3 length: 17 residues. Germline values: CDR1 LGHNA, CDR2 YSLEER.

This chain links TRBV7-2 with TRBJ1-5; no reliable D call. Germline V lookup: CDR1 SGHTA, CDR2 FQGNSA. The germline V and J ends were trimmed by 1 base and 7 bases, with 8 bases remaining between them. The CDR3 loop spans 13 amino acids. CDR3 sequence: CASSLESLQPQHF. In DNA form, the CDR3 reads TGTGCCAGCAGCTTAGAATCTCTGCAGCCCCAGCATTTT.

This chain uses TRBV29-1 with TRBJ2-1, with D perhaps being TRBD1 or TRBD2 (5 bases each). The germline CDR1 and CDR2 sequences are SQVTM and ANQGSEA. Trimming took off 1 base at V and 4 bases at J, with 11 bases between the two ends. This CDR3 is 14 amino acids long. In nucleotides, the CDR3 is TGCAGCGTTGAAGCTAGCAGGGCTTACAATGAGCAGTTCTTC. This codes for CSVEASRAYNEQFF.